The sequence of this T cell receptor beta chain was determined in a study of Graves' ophthalmopathy and Graves' hyperthyroidism. Each donor who had ophthalmopathy showed moderate-to-severe activity, a CAS of ≥3, a NOSPECS of ≥4, and a duration under 3 months. Exclusion covered patients with other autoimmune diseases or uncontrolled infections (as well as pregnancy or lactation). Establishment of the diagnosis relied upon clinical symptoms, serum thyroxine, TRAb, thyroid ultrasound and orbital computed tomography. In regard to this clonotype: Its specificity is not known. This may arise from a read error, as a much more abundant clone is one base away.

Study results and caveats: Prediction of ophthalmopathy progression reached about 71% sensitivity and roughly 72% specificity.

CDR1 and CDR2 from the germline V gene are SGHAT and FQNNGV. CDR3 length: 15 residues. The study amplified TCR beta CDR3 regions using RNA transcripts. HTBI primers were used in a first-round RT-PCR, which preceded a second-round multiplex PCR. Via MiXCR, TCRdb re-called the multiplex PCR reads, giving one row per CDR3 protein. The profile shows 340,000 or so distinct CDR3 sequences, under 20% of them singletons. The TCR originated in an adult man with Graves' ophthalmopathy. The J gene is TRBJ1-5, the V gene TRBV11-2; TRBD1 is a possible D gene (5 bases). Sequencing was performed on peripheral blood. The chain's CDR3 is CAGSLESGAGQPQHF. The DNA of the CDR3 is TGTGCCGGCAGCTTAGAATCCGGGGCAGGTCAGCCCCAGCATTTT.